The 27 T cell receptor beta chains presented below share a single source sample, sequenced in a study of monozygotic twins with inflammatory bowel disease. TCRdb reprocessed the 5' RACE reads; each CDR3 protein has one entry and no DNA is given. The sample totals about 93,000 distinct CDR3 sequences; its top ten clones hold around 6.8%. Material: blood. These receptors originate from a human donor with ulcerative colitis or Crohn's disease, or a healthy co-twin of an affected twin (not recorded which).

V gene TRBV12-3 or TRBV12-4 combines with J gene TRBJ2-2; TCRdb proposes TRBD2, but this gene call is untestable without DNA. The length of the CDR3 is 13 residues. This CDR3 reads CASSSGLNGELFF.

The rearrangement joins TRBV11-2 to TRBJ1-6; the D call of TRBD1 rests on TCRdb alone, since no DNA is present to check it. This CDR3 has 18 amino acids. Per the germline V gene, CDR1 is SGHAT and CDR2 is FQNNGV. The CDR3 sequence: CASSLVGPQGGGNSPLHF.

The rearrangement links TRBV4-1 to TRBJ2-1; the TCRdb D gene call, TRBD1, has no DNA to confirm it. The CDR3 consists of 15 residues. The germline V gene encodes CDR1 MGHRA and CDR2 YSYEKL. The CDR3 spells CASSRSGGIYNEQFF.

The rearrangement links TRBV6-5 to TRBJ2-2; TCRdb designates TRBD1, a call that cannot be tested without DNA. Germline CDR1 and CDR2: MNHEY and SVGAGI. This CDR3 has 15 amino acids. CDR3 amino acids: CASSYPTGGAGELFF.

The V and J genes are TRBV20-1 and TRBJ2-3; TCRdb's D call of TRBD2 is untestable without DNA. This CDR3 spans 15 amino acids. The germline CDR1 and CDR2 sequences are DFQATT and SNEGSKA (reference sequence). Here the CDR3 reads CSATTSGPSTDTQYF.

The rearrangement uses TRBV11-2 and TRBJ1-2; TCRdb returns TRBD1, unconfirmable since there is no DNA. The germline V gene encodes CDR1 SGHAT and CDR2 FQNNGV. CDR3 length equals 15 residues. The CDR3 is CASSLEAGLHYGYTF.

The chain carries TRBV12-3 or TRBV12-4 and TRBJ1-1; TCRdb returns TRBD1, unconfirmable since there is no DNA. There are 13 residues in the CDR3. The CDR3 here is CASRNDSNTEALF.

The rearrangement uses TRBV29-1 and TRBJ2-7. CDR1 and CDR2 from the germline V gene are SQVTM and ANQGSEA. This CDR3 contains 14 residues. CDR3 residues: CSVGNERNSYEQYF.

The CDR3 sequence: CASSSIREHTGELFF. The gene calls are TRBV11-2 and TRBJ2-2; TCRdb picks TRBD1, but there is no DNA to check that call. CDR1 and CDR2 (germline): SGHAT, FQNNGV. The CDR3 loop spans 15 amino acids.

This chain joins TRBV2 and TRBJ2-1. Germline assignment: CDR1 SNHLY and CDR2 FYNNEI. CDR3 length: 14 amino acids. CDR3: CASSVQRALNEQFF. The whole variable domain, filled in from reference TRBV2 and TRBJ2-1, reads EPEVTQTPSHQVTQMGQEVILRCVPISNHLYFYWYRQILGQKVEFLVSFYNNEISEKSEIFDDQFSVERPDGSNFTLKIRSTKLEDSAMYFCASSVQRALNEQFFGPGTRLTVL.

V gene TRBV12-3 or TRBV12-4 combines with J gene TRBJ2-1; TCRdb indicates TRBD1, and absent DNA this call remains unverified. The CDR3 is 12 amino acids. This CDR3 reads CASSPGRTGGIF.

The rearrangement uses TRBV7-9 and TRBJ2-3; TCRdb designates TRBD1, a call that cannot be tested without DNA. The CDR3 is 15 amino acids. Germline V gene sequence: CDR1 SEHNR, CDR2 FQNEAQ (reference sequence). CDR3 amino acids: CASSLAGGPSDTQYF.

The V and J genes are TRBV12-3 or TRBV12-4 and TRBJ1-4. The CDR3 covers 15 residues. The CDR3: CASSPGGATNEKLFF.

V usage is TRBV27 and J usage is TRBJ1-6; TCRdb lists TRBD1, though no DNA is available to test this call. The CDR3 sequence is 19 residues long. Germline V gene data show CDR1 as MNHEY and CDR2 as SMNVEV (reference sequence). CDR3 protein: CASRPGALLLSSYNSPLHF.

The V gene is TRBV14, the J gene TRBJ2-7; TCRdb's assignment of TRBD2 cannot be checked, as there is no DNA. This CDR3 is built from 15 residues. CDR1 is SGHDN, CDR2 FVKESK, per germline. The CDR3 reads CASSQDEALPYEQYF.

CDR3 in amino acids: CASSRGQGWPEAFF. The J gene is TRBJ1-1, the V gene TRBV4-1; without DNA, the TCRdb call of TRBD1 cannot be checked. This CDR3 comprises 14 residues. Germline-derived CDR1 and CDR2 are MGHRA and YSYEKL.

V gene TRBV5-1 combines with J gene TRBJ2-7; TCRdb outputs TRBD1, but without DNA this stays unchecked. Germline V gives CDR1 SGHRS, CDR2 YFSETQ. The CDR3 consists of 16 residues. CDR3 protein: CASSLGGTGFAYEQYF.

The chain joins TRBV20-1 to TRBJ2-1; the TCRdb call, TRBD2, lacks DNA for checking. From germline, CDR1 is DFQATT and CDR2 SNEGSKA (reference sequence). The CDR3 contains 20 residues. The CDR3 sequence: CSARDWGGLAGALSYNEQFF.

The genes are TRBV12-3 or TRBV12-4 and TRBJ2-1. CDR3 length: 13 residues. CDR3 residues: CASSFYLDNEQFF.

The chain couples TRBV12-3 or TRBV12-4 to TRBJ1-1; TCRdb's D call, TRBD1, is unchecked because there is no DNA. CDR3 size: 14 residues. CDR3 residues: CASSLRGSSTEAFF.

The chain is built from TRBV5-4 and TRBJ2-7; as DNA is missing, the TRBD1 call by TCRdb cannot be tested. Looked up from germline, CDR1 is SGHNT and CDR2 is YYREEE (reference sequence). The CDR3 extends over 16 amino acids. The CDR3 sequence is CASSVLGARNEYEQYF.

The chain carries TRBV7-8 and TRBJ2-7; there is no DNA to check the TCRdb D call of TRBD2. CDR3 size: 14 residues. The germline CDR1 and CDR2 sequences are SGHVS and FQNEAQ. CDR3 protein: CASSSSGTNYEQYF.

This chain connects TRBV20-1 to TRBJ2-7; TCRdb's D gene call, TRBD1, goes unchecked for lack of DNA. Germline loops: CDR1 DFQATT, CDR2 SNEGSKA (reference sequence). This CDR3 region has 14 residues. This chain's CDR3 is CSASPGQANHEQYF.

The chain is built from TRBV20-1 and TRBJ1-1; TCRdb's D gene call, TRBD1, goes unchecked for lack of DNA. Per the germline V gene, CDR1 is DFQATT and CDR2 is SNEGSKA (reference sequence). This CDR3 has 13 residues. Here the CDR3 reads CSANRDLIAEAFF.

The genes are TRBV20-1 and TRBJ2-1; the TRBD1 assignment by TCRdb is unverifiable without DNA. Germline values: CDR1 DFQATT, CDR2 SNEGSKA (reference sequence). The CDR3 length is 14 residues. The CDR3 loop reads CSAGGQGAINEQFF.

This CDR3 reads CASSHRGLYEQYF. The gene calls are TRBV27 and TRBJ2-7; TCRdb reports TRBD1, a call that lacks DNA to check it against. The CDR3 totals 13 residues. Germline V gene data show CDR1 as MNHEY and CDR2 as SMNVEV (reference sequence).

This sequence joins TRBV5-1 and TRBJ2-1. The CDR3 contains 15 residues. Germline CDR1 SGHRS, CDR2 YFSETQ. CDR3 in amino acids: CASSLGLGSYNEQFF.